This T cell receptor beta chain stems from a study of metastatic and nonmetastatic thyroid tumors. This clone ranks as medium-sized. Prior to thyroid surgery, none of the patients had received any treatment. The CDR3 spans 14 residues. V gave up 3 bases and J gave up 3 bases, with 12 bases separating them. In germline, CDR1 is DFQATT, CDR2 SNEGSKA (reference sequence). As originally analysed: Clinicopathological groups of papillary thyroid cancer showed CDR3 differences that were used to build a distant-metastasis classifier. Using MiXCR, TCRdb re-called clones from the PCR reads. It is TCRdb's table, rather than the study itself, that gives the V and J calls and clone size. The sample records about 43,000 clones, roughly 3.2% being singletons.

The sequencing sample was made of blood. This TCR was recovered from a female donor with papillary thyroid cancer or a benign thyroid nodule (not recorded which). Some clones in this sample may be carry-over from other donors' samples. The genes are TRBV20-1 and TRBJ1-5, with TRBD1 as a possible D gene (5 bases). CDR3 DNA sequence: TGCAGTGCTAGGTATAGGGGCTCCAATCAGCCCCAGCATTTT. It is translated as CSARYRGSNQPQHF.